Sequencing of this T cell receptor beta chain was carried out in a study of blood T cells in healthy people across ages. The second PCR ran about 6 to 11 cycles with a sample-barcoded 5' primer and J-beta primers. TCRdb analysed the 5' RACE reads with MiXCR anew, one entry per CDR3 protein. The data hold approximately 850,000 distinct CDR3 sequences, with around 45% observed a single time. Trimming at V came to 11 bases and at J to 4 bases, leaving 8 bases not matched to a gene. There are 13 residues in the CDR3. CDR1 LNHNV and CDR2 YYDKDF come from the germline V gene (reference sequence). To note about this clonotype: No antigen is known for it.

Findings of the study overall: PBMCs that were unsorted prevented a conclusive naive versus antigen-experienced comparison.

Sequenced input: blood. The receptor was isolated from a man aged 60 to 69 in good health. This sequence joins TRBV15 and TRBJ1-1; 9 bases are a match to TRBD1. The CDR3 here is CAAKQGAITEAFF. In DNA form, the CDR3 reads TGTGCCGCAAAACAGGGGGCTATCACTGAAGCTTTCTTT. The full variable domain, with the rest looked up from reference TRBV15 and TRBJ1-1, is DAMVIQNPRYQVTQFGKPVTLSCSQTLNHNVMYWYQQKSSQAPKLLFHYYDKDFNNEADTPDNFQSRRPNTSFCFLDIRSPGLGDTAMYLCAAKQGAITEAFFGQGTRLTVV.